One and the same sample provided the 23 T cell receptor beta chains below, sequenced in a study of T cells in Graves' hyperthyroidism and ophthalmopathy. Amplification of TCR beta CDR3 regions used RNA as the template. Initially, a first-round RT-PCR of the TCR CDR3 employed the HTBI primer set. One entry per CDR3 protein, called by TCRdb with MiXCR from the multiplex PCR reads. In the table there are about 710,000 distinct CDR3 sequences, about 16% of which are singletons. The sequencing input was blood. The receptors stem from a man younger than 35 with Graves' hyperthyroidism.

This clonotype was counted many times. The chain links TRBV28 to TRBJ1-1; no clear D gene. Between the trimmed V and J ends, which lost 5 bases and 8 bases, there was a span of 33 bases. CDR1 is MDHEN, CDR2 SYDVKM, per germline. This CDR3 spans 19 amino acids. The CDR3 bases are TGTGCCAGCAGTATACTCCGGGGTCGGGATTATCGGGGTTCCGCCGAAGCTTTCTTT. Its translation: CASSILRGRDYRGSAEAFF.

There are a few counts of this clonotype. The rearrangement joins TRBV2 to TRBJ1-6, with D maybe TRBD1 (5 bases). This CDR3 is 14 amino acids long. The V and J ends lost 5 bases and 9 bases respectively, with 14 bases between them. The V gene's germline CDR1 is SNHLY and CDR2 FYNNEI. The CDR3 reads CASSFAGTASPLHF. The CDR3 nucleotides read TGTGCCAGCAGTTTTGCCGGGACTGCTTCACCCCTCCACTTT.

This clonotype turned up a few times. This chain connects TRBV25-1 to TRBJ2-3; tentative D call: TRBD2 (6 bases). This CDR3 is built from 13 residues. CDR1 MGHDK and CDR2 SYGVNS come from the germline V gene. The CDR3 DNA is TGTGCGTCGCGGGGTGTCGGCACAGATACGCAGTATTTT. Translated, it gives CASRGVGTDTQYF.

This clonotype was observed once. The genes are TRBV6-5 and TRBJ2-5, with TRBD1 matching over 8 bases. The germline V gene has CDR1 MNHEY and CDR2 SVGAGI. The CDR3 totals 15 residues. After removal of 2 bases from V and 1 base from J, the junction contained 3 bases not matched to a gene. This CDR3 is CASSYGGQGQETQYF. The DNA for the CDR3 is TGTGCCAGCAGTTACGGAGGACAGGGCCAAGAGACCCAGTACTTC.

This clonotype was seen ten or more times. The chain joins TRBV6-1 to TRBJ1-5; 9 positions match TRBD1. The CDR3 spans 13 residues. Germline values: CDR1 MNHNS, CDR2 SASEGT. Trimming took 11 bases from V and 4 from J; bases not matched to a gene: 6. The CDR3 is CAGGTGPNQPQHF. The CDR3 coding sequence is TGTGCCGGGGGGACAGGGCCTAATCAGCCCCAGCATTTT.

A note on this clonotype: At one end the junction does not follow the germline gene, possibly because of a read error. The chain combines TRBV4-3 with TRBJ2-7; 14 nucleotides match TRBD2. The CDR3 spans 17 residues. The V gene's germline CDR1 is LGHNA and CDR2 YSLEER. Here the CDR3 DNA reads TGCGCCAGCAGCCAAGATCGAGGGACTAGCGGGAGTATCGAGCGGTACTTC. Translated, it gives CASSQDRGTSGSIERYF.

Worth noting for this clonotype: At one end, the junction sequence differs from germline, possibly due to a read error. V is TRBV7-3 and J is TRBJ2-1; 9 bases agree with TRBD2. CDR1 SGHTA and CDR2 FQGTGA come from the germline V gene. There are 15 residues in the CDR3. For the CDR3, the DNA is TGTGCCAGCAGCTTTGTTGCGGGAGGGAGAGATGAGCGGTTCTTC. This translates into CASSFVAGGRDERFF.

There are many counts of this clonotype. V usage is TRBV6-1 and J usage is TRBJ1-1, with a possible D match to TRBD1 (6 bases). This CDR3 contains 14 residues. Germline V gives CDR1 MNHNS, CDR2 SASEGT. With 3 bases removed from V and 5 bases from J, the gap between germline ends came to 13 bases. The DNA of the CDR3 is TGTGCCAGCAGTGATTGGGGGCTCTCAACTGAAGCTTTCTTT. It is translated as CASSDWGLSTEAFF.

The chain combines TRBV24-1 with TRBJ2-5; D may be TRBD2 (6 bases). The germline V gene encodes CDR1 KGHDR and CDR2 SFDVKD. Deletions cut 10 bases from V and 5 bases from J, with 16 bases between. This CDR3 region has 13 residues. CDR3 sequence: CATEGPGRETQYF. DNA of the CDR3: TGTGCCACGGAGGGTCCGGGGAGGGAGACCCAGTACTTC.

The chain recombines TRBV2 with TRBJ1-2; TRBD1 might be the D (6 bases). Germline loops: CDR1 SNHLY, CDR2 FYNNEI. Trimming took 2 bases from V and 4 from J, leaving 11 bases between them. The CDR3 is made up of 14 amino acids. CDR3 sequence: CASSEQGPSYGYTF. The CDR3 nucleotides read TGTGCCAGCAGTGAACAGGGGCCCTCCTATGGCTACACCTTC.

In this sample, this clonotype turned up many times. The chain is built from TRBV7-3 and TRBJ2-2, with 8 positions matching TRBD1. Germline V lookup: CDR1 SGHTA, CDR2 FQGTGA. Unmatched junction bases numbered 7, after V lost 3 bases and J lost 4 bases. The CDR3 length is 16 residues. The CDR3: CASSLRTGRSTGELFF. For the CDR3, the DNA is TGTGCCAGCAGCTTGAGGACAGGGAGGAGCACCGGGGAGCTGTTTTTT.

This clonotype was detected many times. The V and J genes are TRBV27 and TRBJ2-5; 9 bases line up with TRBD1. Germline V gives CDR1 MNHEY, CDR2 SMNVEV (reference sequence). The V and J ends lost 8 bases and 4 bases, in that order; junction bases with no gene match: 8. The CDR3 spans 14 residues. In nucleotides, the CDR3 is TGTGCCAGCGGCGACAGGGGGGCCGGAGAGACCCAGTACTTC. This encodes CASGDRGAGETQYF.

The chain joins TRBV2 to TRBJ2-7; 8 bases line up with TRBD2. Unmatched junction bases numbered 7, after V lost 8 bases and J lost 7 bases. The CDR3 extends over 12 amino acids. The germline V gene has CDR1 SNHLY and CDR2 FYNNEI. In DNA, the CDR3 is TGTGCCAGCCGGGGCGGGAGGTCTGAGCAGTACTTC. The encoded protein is CASRGGRSEQYF.

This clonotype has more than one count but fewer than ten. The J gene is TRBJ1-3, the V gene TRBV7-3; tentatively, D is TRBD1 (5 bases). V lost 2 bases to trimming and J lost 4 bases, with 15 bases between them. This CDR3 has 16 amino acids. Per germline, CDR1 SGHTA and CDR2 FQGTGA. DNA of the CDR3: TGTGCCAGCAGCTTAGAAACAGGACGGGACGGAAACACCATATATTTT. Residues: CASSLETGRDGNTIYF.

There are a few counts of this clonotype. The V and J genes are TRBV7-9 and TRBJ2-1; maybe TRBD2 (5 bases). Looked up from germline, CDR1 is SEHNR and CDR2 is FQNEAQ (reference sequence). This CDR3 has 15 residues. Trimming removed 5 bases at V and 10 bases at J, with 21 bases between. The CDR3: CASSLPASRRTEQFF. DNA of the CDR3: TGTGCCAGCAGCCTCCCAGCTAGCAGGAGGACGGAGCAGTTCTTC.

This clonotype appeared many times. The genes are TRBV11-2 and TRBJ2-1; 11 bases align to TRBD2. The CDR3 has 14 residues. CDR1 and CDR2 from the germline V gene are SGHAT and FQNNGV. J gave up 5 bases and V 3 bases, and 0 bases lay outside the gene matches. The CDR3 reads CASSLTSGDNEQFF. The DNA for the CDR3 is TGTGCCAGCAGCTTGACTAGCGGGGACAATGAGCAGTTCTTC.

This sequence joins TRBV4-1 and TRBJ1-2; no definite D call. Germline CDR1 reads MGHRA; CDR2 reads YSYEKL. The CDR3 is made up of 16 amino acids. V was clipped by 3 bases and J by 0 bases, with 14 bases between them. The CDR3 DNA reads TGCGCCAGCAGCCAGTTAAGTGGGGAGGCTAACTATGGCTACACCTTC. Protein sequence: CASSQLSGEANYGYTF.

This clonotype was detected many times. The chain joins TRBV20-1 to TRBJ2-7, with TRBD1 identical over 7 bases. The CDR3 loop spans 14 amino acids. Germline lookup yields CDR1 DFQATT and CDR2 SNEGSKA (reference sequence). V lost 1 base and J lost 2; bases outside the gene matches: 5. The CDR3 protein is CSARVDRAPYEQYF. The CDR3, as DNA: TGCAGTGCTAGAGTAGACAGGGCCCCCTACGAGCAGTACTTC.

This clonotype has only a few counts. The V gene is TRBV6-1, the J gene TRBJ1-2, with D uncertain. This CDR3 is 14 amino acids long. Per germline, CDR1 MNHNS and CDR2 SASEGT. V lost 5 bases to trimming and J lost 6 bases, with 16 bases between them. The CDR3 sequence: CASSSQAGPDGYTF. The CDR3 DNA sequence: TGTGCCAGCAGTTCGCAGGCAGGTCCGGATGGCTACACCTTC.

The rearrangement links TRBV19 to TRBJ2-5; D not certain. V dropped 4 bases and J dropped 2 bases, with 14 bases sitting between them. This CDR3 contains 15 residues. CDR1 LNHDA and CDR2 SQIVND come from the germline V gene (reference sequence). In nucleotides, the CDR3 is TGTGCCAGTAGTAGCAGAGCCACTCATCAAGAGACCCAGTACTTC. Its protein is CASSSRATHQETQYF. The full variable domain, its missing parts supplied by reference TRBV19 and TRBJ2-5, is DGGITQSPKYLFRKEGQNVTLSCEQNLNHDAMYWYRQDPGQGLRLIYYSQIVNDFQKGDIAEGYSVSREKKESFPLTVTSAQKNPTAFYLCASSSRATHQETQYFGPGTRLLVL.

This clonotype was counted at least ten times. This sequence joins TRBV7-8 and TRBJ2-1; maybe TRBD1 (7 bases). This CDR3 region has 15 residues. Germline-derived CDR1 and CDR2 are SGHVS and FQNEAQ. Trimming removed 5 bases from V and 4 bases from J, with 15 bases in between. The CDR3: CASSARDRSYNEQFF. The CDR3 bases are TGTGCCAGCAGCGCGCGGGACAGATCATACAATGAGCAGTTCTTC.

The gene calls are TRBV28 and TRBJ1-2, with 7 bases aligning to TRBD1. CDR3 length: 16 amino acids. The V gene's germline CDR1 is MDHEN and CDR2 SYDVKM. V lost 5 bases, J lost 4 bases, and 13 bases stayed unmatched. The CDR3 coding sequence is TGTGCCAGCAGTCCCGTGACAGGGAGGTCGGTCTATGGCTACACCTTC. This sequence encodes CASSPVTGRSVYGYTF.

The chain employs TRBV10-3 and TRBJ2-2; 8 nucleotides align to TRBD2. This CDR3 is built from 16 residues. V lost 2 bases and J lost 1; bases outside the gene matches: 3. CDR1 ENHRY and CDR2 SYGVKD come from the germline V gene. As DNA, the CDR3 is TGTGCCATCAGTGAGATTGCGGGAGGGAACACCGGGGAGCTGTTTTTT. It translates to CAISEIAGGNTGELFF.